This TCR beta chain was identified during a study of cytomegalovirus exposure and HLA in healthy donors. Study outcomes and limitations: Relative to the approximately 700-donor mean, N-insertions were reportedly fewer in an Asian-associated ancestry cluster in a later analysis. Among TCR beta chains of equal frequency, HLA-associated ones were more clonally expanded in a later analysis. Researchers reported in a later analysis that a missense DCLRE1C variant was tied to TCR beta V- and J-gene trimming.

In the case of this clone: Its antigen is as yet unknown.

Trimming shortened V by 0 bases and J by 8 bases, and 19 bases separated the two germline ends. Germline CDR1 is LGHNA and CDR2 is YNFKEQ. The CDR3 contains 16 residues. Amplification used 60 Vbeta primers and 13 Jbeta primers. Generated by immunoSEQ multiplex PCR, the TCRdb table keeps only in-frame clones and is missing some. The table shows roughly 140,000 clones, with 75% to 80% occurring only once. The V and J genes are TRBV4-2 and TRBJ1-2, with D hard to call. The sample comprised PBMCs. The TCR comes from a male donor in good health and CMV-seronegative. This CDR3 is CASSQDLARTHGGYTF. The CDR3 DNA is TGTGCCAGCAGCCAAGACCTAGCCAGGACTCACGGGGGCTACACCTTC.